These 24 T cell receptor beta chains share one sample of origin, sequenced in a study of T cell changes during pregnancy in multiple sclerosis. This table comes from immunoSEQ multiplex PCR, and its TCRdb copy is limited to in-frame clones, with some not included. The repertoire holds roughly 73,000 clones, with around 94% as singletons. The sample in question was peripheral blood, obtained in the second trimester of pregnancy. These receptors were collected from a female donor in good health, enrolled as a control in a pregnancy study.

The chain recombines TRBV5-5 with TRBJ2-3, with D possibly TRBD2 on 6 matching bases. Germline CDR1 reads SGHKS; CDR2 reads YYEKEE (reference sequence). V lost 0 bases to trimming and J lost 2 bases, with 10 bases between them. CDR3 length: 15 amino acids. For the CDR3, the DNA is TGTGCCAGCAGCTTGGCAGGACTATCCACAGATACGCAGTATTTT. Its protein is CASSLAGLSTDTQYF.

This clone was seen a handful of times. V gene TRBV30 combines with J gene TRBJ1-2; D remains ambiguous. Trimming removed 3 bases from V and 5 bases from J, with 7 bases in between. CDR1 and CDR2 (germline): GTSNPN, SVGIG (reference sequence). The CDR3 runs to 11 residues. DNA of the CDR3: TGTGCCTGGAGGGAGGATTATGGCTACACCTTC. Its translation: CAWREDYGYTF.

This clone was recorded only once. The chain combines TRBV28 with TRBJ2-7; 9 bases are a match to TRBD1. Per germline, CDR1 MDHEN and CDR2 SYDVKM. After removal of 3 bases from V and 1 base from J, the junction contained 10 bases not matched to a gene. This CDR3 has 17 amino acids. As DNA, the CDR3 is TGTGCCAGCAGTTTTGCCCCCGGGACAGGGATATCCTACGAGCAGTACTTC. Its translation: CASSFAPGTGISYEQYF.

The chain couples TRBV7-3 to TRBJ2-7; possibly TRBD2 for D (5 bases). Germline V gene sequence: CDR1 SGHTA, CDR2 FQGTGA. The CDR3 runs to 11 residues. V was pared by 1 base and J by 11 bases, with 9 bases between. DNA for the CDR3: TGTGCCAGCAGCTTAATTGAGGGAAAGTACTTC. This translates into CASSLIEGKYF.

This chain uses TRBV19 with TRBJ2-2; possible D gene TRBD2, 5 bases. Deletions cut 7 bases from V and 6 bases from J, with 15 bases between. Germline assignment: CDR1 LNHDA and CDR2 SQIVND (reference sequence). This CDR3 spans 14 amino acids. The CDR3 coding sequence is TGTGCCAGTACTGCACGGGGAGATTCCGGGGAGCTGTTTTTT. Translating it yields CASTARGDSGELFF.

CDR3 bases: TGTGCCAGTAGTATCCCGGGACAGGGGAATTCACCCCTCCACTTT. Amino acid sequence: CASSIPGQGNSPLHF. The rearrangement uses TRBV19 and TRBJ1-6; 10 bases map to TRBD1. Per germline, CDR1 LNHDA and CDR2 SQIVND (reference sequence). Trimming took 3 bases from V and 7 from J; bases not matched to a gene: 3. The CDR3 sequence is 15 residues long.

The rearrangement joins TRBV12-2 to TRBJ2-5; the table names TRBD2, a call not compared with the DNA. TRBV12-2 is marked as a pseudogene. The CDR3 is made up of 13 amino acids. CDR3 sequence reads: CASRLAEGETQYF. The CDR3 region has the DNA TGTGCAAGTCGCTTAGCGGAGGGAGAGACCCAGTACTTC.

The chain combines TRBV19 with TRBJ1-1; D unresolved. The CDR3 totals 16 residues. Germline V gives CDR1 LNHDA, CDR2 SQIVND (reference sequence). Trimming took 2 bases from V and 4 from J, leaving 17 bases between them. CDR3 amino acids: CASSIRGGPLTTEAFF. The CDR3, as DNA: TGTGCCAGTAGTATACGTGGTGGGCCTTTGACCACTGAAGCTTTCTTT.

The V gene is TRBV4-2, the J gene TRBJ2-6, with D perhaps TRBD1 (5 bases). This CDR3 region has 16 residues. Looked up from germline, CDR1 is LGHNA and CDR2 is YNFKEQ. Trimming shortened V by 0 bases and J by 6 bases, and 12 bases separated the two germline ends. This chain's CDR3 is CASSQDGAGLANVLTF. The CDR3 bases are TGTGCCAGCAGCCAAGATGGGGCAGGGCTGGCCAACGTCCTGACTTTC.

The rearrangement joins TRBV7-9 to TRBJ1-6, with TRBD1 as a possible D gene (6 bases). V lost 6 bases and J 8 bases, leaving 20 bases between the germline ends. CDR1 is SEHNR, CDR2 FQNEAQ, per germline (reference sequence). CDR3 length: 16 amino acids. The CDR3 bases are TGTGCCAGCAGACCCACAGGGTTCCAAAGCGATTCACCCCTCCACTTT. It yields the protein CASRPTGFQSDSPLHF.

The chain uses TRBV13 and TRBJ2-5; 9 bases agree with TRBD2. V trimming: 5 bases; J trimming: 4 bases; junction bases outside the gene matches: 5. Germline V gene sequence: CDR1 PRHDT, CDR2 FYEKMQ (reference sequence). The CDR3 runs to 14 residues. The CDR3 is CASSPRGGRETQYF. The CDR3, as DNA: TGTGCCAGCAGCCCGCGGGGGGGCCGAGAGACCCAGTACTTC. Combining the CDR3 with reference TRBV13 and TRBJ2-5 gives the whole variable domain AAGVIQSPRHLIKEKRETATLKCYPIPRHDTVYWYQQGPGQDPQFLISFYEKMQSDKGSIPDRFSAQQFSDYHSELNMSSLELGDSALYFCASSPRGGRETQYFGPGTRLLVL.

This clone has just one count. The chain links TRBV18 to TRBJ2-7, with 12 bases fitting TRBD1. Germline CDR1 KGHSH, CDR2 LQKENI. The length of the CDR3 is 15 residues. J was trimmed by 7 bases and V by 1 base; bases with no gene match: 5. The CDR3 nucleotides are TGTGCCAGCTCACCACAGGGACAGGGGGCTTTGGAGCAGTACTTC. This gives the protein CASSPQGQGALEQYF. Drawing the rest from reference TRBV18 and TRBJ2-7, the complete variable domain is NAGVMQNPRHLVRRRGQEARLRCSPMKGHSHVYWYRQLPEEGLKFMVYLQKENIIDESGMPKERFSAEFPKEGPSILRIQQVVRGDSAAYFCASSPQGQGALEQYFGPGTRLTVT.

This chain connects TRBV5-1 to TRBJ2-7; the D gene is possibly TRBD2 (6 bases). This CDR3 spans 15 amino acids. Germline-derived CDR1 and CDR2 are SGHRS and YFSETQ. The V end lost 0 bases, the J end lost 2 bases, and 12 bases lay between the germline ends. Here the CDR3 DNA reads TGCGCCAGCAGCTTGGGGAGTGGGGAGGCCTACGAGCAGTACTTC. This translates into CASSLGSGEAYEQYF.

This chain uses TRBV11-2 with TRBJ1-1, with D tentatively TRBD1 (6 bases). Trimming pared 5 bases from V and 6 bases from J, leaving 16 bases between. The germline V gene has CDR1 SGHAT and CDR2 FQNNGV. This CDR3 spans 14 amino acids. The CDR3 spells CASSLGHTPPEAFF. The CDR3 nucleotides are TGTGCCAGCAGCCTGGGACATACGCCCCCTGAAGCTTTCTTT.

The chain recombines TRBV5-6 with TRBJ1-2; D is possibly TRBD1 (6 bases). The CDR3 is 12 residues long. From germline, CDR1 is SGHDT and CDR2 YYEEEE. Trimming took 4 bases from V and 8 from J, leaving 12 bases between them. In nucleotides, the CDR3 is TGTGCCAGCAGCGTTGGAGACAGGGGCTACACCTTC. Its protein product is CASSVGDRGYTF. The full variable domain, rest sourced from reference TRBV5-6 and TRBJ1-2, is DAGVTQSPTHLIKTRGQQVTLRCSPKSGHDTVSWYQQALGQGPQFIFQYYEEEERQRGNFPDRFSGHQFPNYSSELNVNALLLGDSALYLCASSVGDRGYTFGSGTRLTVV.

The rearrangement links TRBV7-8 to TRBJ2-3; a weak D match, TRBD2 (5 bases). The CDR3 totals 13 residues. The V and J ends lost 3 bases and 5 bases respectively, with 9 bases between them. Germline V gene lookup returns CDR1 SGHVS and CDR2 FQNEAQ. This CDR3 is CASSFGDEDTQYF. The CDR3 bases are TGTGCCAGCAGCTTCGGGGATGAAGATACGCAGTATTTT.

This chain connects TRBV29-1 to TRBJ2-6, with 7 nucleotides matching TRBD1. Germline CDR1 is SQVTM and CDR2 is ANQGSEA. The CDR3 length is 17 residues. J gave up 0 bases and V 6 bases, and 11 bases lay outside the gene matches. In nucleotides, the CDR3 is TGCAGCGTCTCCGACAGGGCTCCAAGCTCTGGGGCCAACGTCCTGACTTTC. The encoded protein is CSVSDRAPSSGANVLTF.

This rearrangement joins TRBV7-9 to TRBJ1-1; 8 nucleotides align to TRBD1. Per the germline V gene, CDR1 is SEHNR and CDR2 is FQNEAQ (reference sequence). V was clipped by 5 bases and J by 3 bases; unmatched bases: 11. This CDR3 is built from 16 residues. The CDR3, as DNA: TGTGCCAGCAGCCTGGATTTGACAGGGGTGTACACTGAAGCTTTCTTT. Residues: CASSLDLTGVYTEAFF.

The chain employs TRBV7-6 and TRBJ2-3; TRBD1 might be the D (6 bases). Germline V gene data show CDR1 as SGHVS and CDR2 as FNYEAQ. This CDR3 contains 12 residues. V was trimmed by 5 bases and J by 7 bases, leaving 10 bases between them. The CDR3 protein is CASSPQGNTQYF. The CDR3 bases are TGTGCCAGCAGCCCGCAGGGGAATACGCAGTATTTT.

The chain links TRBV5-4 to TRBJ1-3; D is unclear. There are 15 residues in the CDR3. The germline V and J ends were trimmed by 4 bases and 0 bases, with 11 bases remaining between them. The germline CDR1 and CDR2 sequences are SGHNT and YYREEE (reference sequence). Here the CDR3 reads CASSQDLSSGNTIYF. As DNA, the CDR3 is TGTGCCAGCAGCCAGGACTTGAGCTCTGGAAACACCATATATTTT. The whole variable domain, filled in from reference TRBV5-4 and TRBJ1-3, reads ETGVTQSPTHLIKTRGQQVTLRCSSQSGHNTVSWYQQALGQGPQFIFQYYREEENGRGNFPPRFSGLQFPNYSSELNVNALELDDSALYLCASSQDLSSGNTIYFGEGSWLTVV.

The CDR3 DNA reads TGTGCCAGCAGCGCTGGGACAGGGCAGTCCGGGGAGCTGTTTTTT. This codes for CASSAGTGQSGELFF. This chain connects TRBV9 to TRBJ2-2, with 9 bases fitting TRBD1. CDR3 length: 15 residues. Germline-derived CDR1 and CDR2 are SGDLS and YYNGEE. J gave up 6 bases and V 3 bases, and 6 bases lay outside the gene matches. Variable domain in full (rest from reference TRBV9 and TRBJ2-2): DSGVTQTPKHLITATGQRVTLRCSPRSGDLSVYWYQQSLDQGLQFLIQYYNGEERAKGNILERFSAQQFPDLHSELNLSSLELGDSALYFCASSAGTGQSGELFFGEGSRLTVL.

By share, this clone counts as medium-sized. The chain couples TRBV5-4 to TRBJ1-1; a possible D gene is TRBD1 (5 bases). Germline V gene lookup returns CDR1 SGHNT and CDR2 YYREEE (reference sequence). This CDR3 spans 16 amino acids. The V end lost 0 bases, the J end lost 0 bases, and 12 bases lay between the germline ends. CDR3 sequence (DNA): TGTGCCAGCAGCTTGGGGGGGGAGGAATTGAACACTGAAGCTTTCTTT. Its translation: CASSLGGEELNTEAFF.

The chain links TRBV11-3 to TRBJ1-2; 7 bases agree with TRBD1. Trimming took 2 bases from V and 2 from J; bases not matched to a gene: 5. The V gene's germline CDR1 is SGHNT and CDR2 YENEEA. The CDR3 sequence is 15 residues long. CDR3 sequence: CASSLRQGGNYGYTF. The CDR3 nucleotides are TGTGCCAGCAGCTTACGACAGGGTGGAAACTATGGCTACACCTTC.

V and J are TRBV6-5 and TRBJ1-5; D might be TRBD1 (5 bases). Trimming pared 0 bases from V and 2 bases from J, leaving 8 bases between. CDR3 length equals 15 residues. The V gene's germline CDR1 is MNHEY and CDR2 SVGAGI. CDR3 sequence reads: CASSYSARGNQPQHF. DNA for the CDR3: TGTGCCAGCAGTTACTCCGCCAGGGGCAATCAGCCCCAGCATTTT.